This entry describes one TCR beta chain. The antigen remains undetermined. This specimen belongs to a study of cytomegalovirus exposure and HLA in healthy donors. The primer mix had 60 Vbeta and 13 Jbeta primers. Generated by immunoSEQ multiplex PCR, the TCRdb table keeps only in-frame clones and is missing some. The data hold roughly 200,000 clones, with about 78% observed a single time. The study's findings and limits: The authors assumed roughly uniform sequencing depth across donors for presence/absence analyses.

These donors counted as nominally healthy when sampled, but unrecorded immune exposures were likely. The CDR3 covers 13 residues. CDR1 is MNHEY, CDR2 SMNVEV, per germline (reference sequence). J was trimmed by 6 bases and V by 4 bases; bases with no gene match: 1. J is TRBJ2-2 and V is TRBV27, with 8 bases fitting TRBD1. This sequence was found in a man aged 40-49 years in good health and CMV-seronegative. The sample comprised PBMCs. The DNA for the CDR3 is TGTGCCAGCAGTTGGACAGGGTCCGGGGAGCTGTTTTTT. It yields the protein CASSWTGSGELFF.